Sample share makes the clone carrying this T cell receptor (beta chain) medium-sized. Its antigen is still unknown. J lost 2 bases, V lost 5 bases, and 2 bases had no gene match. The CDR3 has 13 residues. The data derive from a study of prognosis after radiotherapy for stage I lung cancer. The overall study: With stereotactic body radiotherapy, no patient received any concurrent therapy. Distant metastases developed in four patients after radiotherapy (median around seven months); roughly 14 showed no significant progression.

Study-level results: Reports indicated that TRBV and TRBJ gene usage differed between patients with and without metastases, including differences in about nine V and a couple of J genes after SBRT.

Starting from genomic DNA, TCR beta CDR3 was amplified through two-round multiplex PCR. First-round PCR employed TRBV- and TRBJ-specific primers for each gene. TCRdb reprocessed the multiplex PCR reads via MiXCR and lists one record per CDR3 protein. The table lists some 17,000 distinct CDR3 sequences, approximately 29% of them singletons. The sequencing here drew on PBMCs, taken before or after stereotactic body radiation therapy (not recorded which). This TCR derives from a donor over 45 with non-small cell lung cancer. The gene calls are TRBV12-3 or TRBV12-4 and TRBJ2-7, with 8 bases lining up with TRBD1. CDR3 DNA: TGTGCCAGCAGTGACAGGGGCGCCTACGAGCAGTACTTC. It encodes CASSDRGAYEQYF.